This TCR beta chain is drawn from a study of T cell changes during pregnancy in multiple sclerosis. CDR3 length equals 15 residues. Trimming removed 10 bases from V and 0 bases from J; junction bases left unmatched: 11. The germline V gene encodes CDR1 MNHEY and CDR2 SMNVEV (reference sequence). The table came from immunoSEQ multiplex PCR; TCRdb's copy has only in-frame clones and leaves some out. The data contain about 36,000 clones, 70% to 90% of them singletons. This receptor was identified in a female donor with multiple sclerosis, enrolled in a pregnancy study. The specimen was CD8+ T cells from peripheral blood mononuclear cells, collected in the third trimester of pregnancy. The chain couples TRBV27 to TRBJ1-1; TRBD1 agrees at 7 bases. This chain's CDR3 is CATSDTGTVNTEAFF. Here the CDR3 DNA reads TGTGCCACCTCAGACACGGGGACAGTGAACACTGAAGCTTTCTTT.